The next 24 T cell receptor beta chains were all read from a single sample in a study of blood T cell repertoires in COVID-19. Here immunoSEQ multiplex PCR was the method, and the copy in TCRdb shows in-frame clones only, minus some. The profile shows hundreds of thousands of clones, just over 85% of them singletons. Sequenced input: peripheral blood. The receptors here all came from a man older than 75 with acute or convalescent COVID-19.

The gene calls are TRBV19 and TRBJ2-7, with 7 bases identical to TRBD1. Germline V lookup: CDR1 LNHDA, CDR2 SQIVND (reference sequence). This CDR3 contains 14 residues. The trim removed 5 bases at V and 2 bases at J, leaving 6 bases unmatched. CDR3 sequence: CASSLQGNAYEQYF. DNA of the CDR3: TGTGCCAGTAGTTTACAGGGGAACGCCTACGAGCAGTACTTC.

The rearrangement joins TRBV27 to TRBJ2-6, with TRBD1 matching over 10 bases. The CDR3 consists of 18 residues. Germline assignment: CDR1 MNHEY and CDR2 SMNVEV (reference sequence). Germline trimming cut 4 bases from V and 2 bases from J; bases unmatched to any gene: 8. The CDR3 region is CASSSLTGGAPGANVLTF. The CDR3 bases are TGTGCCAGCAGTTCTTTGACAGGGGGCGCCCCTGGGGCCAACGTCCTGACTTTC.

The chain recombines TRBV10-2 with TRBJ2-1, with 11 bases lining up with TRBD2. Trimming removed 2 bases from V and 5 bases from J; junction bases left unmatched: 2. The CDR3 runs 15 residues. The germline V gene has CDR1 WSHSY and CDR2 SAAADI. The CDR3 bases are TGCGCCAGCAGTGAGCTAGCGGGGGGACACAATGAGCAGTTCTTC. Translation: CASSELAGGHNEQFF.

This chain joins TRBV12-5 and TRBJ2-1, with TRBD1 matching over 7 bases. The trim removed 1 base at V and 6 bases at J, leaving 3 bases unmatched. Looked up from germline, CDR1 is LGHNT and CDR2 is FRNRAP. There are 14 residues in the CDR3. The CDR3 protein is CASGLATGANEQFF. CDR3 DNA sequence: TGTGCTAGTGGTTTGGCTACAGGGGCCAATGAGCAGTTCTTC.

This clone appeared a single time. Sequence at one end of the junction differs from germline and may be a read error. The genes are TRBV2 and TRBJ1-6, with TRBD1 as a possible D gene (5 bases). The CDR3 sequence is 14 residues long. Looked up from germline, CDR1 is SNHLY and CDR2 is FYNNEI. In DNA, the CDR3 is TGTGCCAGCATGGGGGGAGGGAATAACTCACCCCTCCACTTT. Protein: CASMGGGNNSPLHF.

The chain recombines TRBV10-3 with TRBJ1-4, with D maybe TRBD1 (5 bases). V was cut by 2 bases and J by 8 bases, with 15 bases left in between. CDR3 length: 15 residues. CDR1 is ENHRY, CDR2 SYGVKD, per germline. CDR3 in amino acids: CAISERRGGWEKLFF. In DNA, the CDR3 is TGTGCCATCAGTGAGAGGAGGGGCGGATGGGAAAAACTGTTTTTT.

The gene calls are TRBV10-3 and TRBJ1-2; possibly TRBD1 for D (6 bases). The CDR3 spans 14 residues. The germline V gene has CDR1 ENHRY and CDR2 SYGVKD. Between the trimmed V and J ends, which lost 6 bases and 1 base, there was a span of 12 bases. The CDR3 loop reads CAIRGGDDNYGYTF. In DNA, the CDR3 is TGTGCCATCAGAGGGGGGGATGATAACTATGGCTACACCTTC.

V gene TRBV3-1 (or the pseudogene TRBV3-2) combines with J gene TRBJ1-2; 7 positions agree with TRBD1. The V gene end was trimmed by 1 base and the J gene end by 4 bases; junction bases not matched to a gene: 6. The CDR3 covers 15 residues. Germline CDR1 reads LGHDT; CDR2 reads YNNKEL (reference sequence). The CDR3 protein is CASSQGGGGFYGYTF. The DNA for the CDR3 is TGTGCCAGCAGCCAAGGAGGGGGCGGTTTCTATGGCTACACCTTC.

As for this clone: This specimen includes other DNA sequences encoding the same CDR3. The V gene is TRBV27, the J gene TRBJ1-2; D unclear. Germline CDR1 is MNHEY and CDR2 is SMNVEV (reference sequence). The V end was cut by 0 bases, the J end by 2 bases, with 7 bases between. The CDR3 is 14 residues long. The CDR3 reads CASSLSSGNYGYTF. The CDR3 DNA reads TGTGCCAGCAGTTTATCGTCCGGGAACTATGGCTACACCTTC.

V is TRBV28 and J is TRBJ2-7, with D possibly being TRBD2 (6 bases). Germline assignment: CDR1 MDHEN and CDR2 SYDVKM. This CDR3 is built from 12 residues. Trimming took off 5 bases at V and 7 bases at J, with 12 bases between the two ends. CDR3 bases: TGTGCCAGCAGTACCAGACTAGGGGAGCAGTACTTC. Its translation is CASSTRLGEQYF.

This chain joins TRBV9 and TRBJ2-5; TRBD1 matches at 9 bases. Germline assignment: CDR1 SGDLS and CDR2 YYNGEE. The CDR3 loop spans 16 amino acids. The V and J ends lost 2 bases and 4 bases, in that order; junction bases with no gene match: 9. The CDR3 sequence: CASSVGTGMSGETQYF. CDR3 DNA: TGTGCCAGCAGCGTCGGGACAGGGATGTCAGGAGAGACCCAGTACTTC.

The V and J genes are TRBV19 and TRBJ1-5; TRBD1 aligns across 7 bases. The germline V gene encodes CDR1 LNHDA and CDR2 SQIVND (reference sequence). J gave up 6 bases and V 5 bases, and 13 bases lay outside the gene matches. This CDR3 is 16 amino acids long. CDR3 sequence (DNA): TGTGCCAGTAGTCCCCAACGACAGGGAAGAAGTCAGCCCCAGCATTTT. This gives the protein CASSPQRQGRSQPQHF.

A single count supports this clone. The rearrangement links TRBV27 to TRBJ2-7, with D possibly TRBD1 on 6 matching bases. Germline CDR1 MNHEY, CDR2 SMNVEV (reference sequence). V was trimmed by 2 bases and J by 2 bases, leaving 10 bases between them. The CDR3 runs 14 residues. For the CDR3, the DNA is TGTGCCAGCAGTTTAAGGGGACAAGCCTACGAGCAGTACTTC. Its translation: CASSLRGQAYEQYF.

The rearrangement joins TRBV28 to TRBJ1-3; unclear D gene. The CDR3 covers 16 residues. V gave up 3 bases and J gave up 3 bases, with 15 bases separating them. Germline V gene data show CDR1 as MDHEN and CDR2 as SYDVKM. CDR3 sequence reads: CASSFGGISYGNTIYF. CDR3 nucleotide sequence: TGTGCCAGCAGTTTTGGAGGGATCAGCTATGGAAACACCATATATTTT.

This sequence joins TRBV18 and TRBJ1-2; TRBD1 matches at 8 bases. V was pared by 5 bases and J by 0 bases, with 5 bases of the junction left unmatched. The CDR3 consists of 15 residues. Per the germline V gene, CDR1 is KGHSH and CDR2 is LQKENI. The chain's CDR3 is CASSSQGEANYGYTF. Written as DNA, the CDR3 is TGTGCCAGCTCATCACAGGGGGAAGCTAACTATGGCTACACCTTC. Full variable domain (outside the CDR3, taken from reference TRBV18 and TRBJ1-2): NAGVMQNPRHLVRRRGQEARLRCSPMKGHSHVYWYRQLPEEGLKFMVYLQKENIIDESGMPKERFSAEFPKEGPSILRIQQVVRGDSAAYFCASSSQGEANYGYTFGSGTRLTVV.

The rearrangement links TRBV4-2 to TRBJ1-1; 9 bases fit TRBD1. This CDR3 is 15 amino acids long. Trimming at V came to 7 bases and at J to 1 base, leaving 7 bases not matched to a gene. Germline V CDR1 and CDR2: LGHNA, YNFKEQ. The CDR3 DNA is TGTGCCAGCAATCCGGGACAGGGATGGAACACTGAAGCTTTCTTT. Translation gives CASNPGQGWNTEAFF.

The chain uses TRBV7-9 and TRBJ2-6; possibly TRBD2 for D (6 bases). Germline assignment: CDR1 SEHNR and CDR2 FQNEAQ (reference sequence). Trimming cost V 5 bases and J 2 bases, with 10 bases left between them. The length of the CDR3 is 15 residues. The DNA for the CDR3 is TGTGCCAGCAGCAAAGGAGGGACTGGGGCCAACGTCCTGACTTTC. Amino acid sequence: CASSKGGTGANVLTF.

The chain combines TRBV9 with TRBJ2-5; D gene uncertain. This CDR3 contains 13 residues. V shed 1 base and J shed 3 bases, with 7 bases lying between them. CDR1 is SGDLS and CDR2 is YYNGEE in the germline V gene. For the CDR3, the DNA is TGTGCCAGCAGCGTATATTCGGAAGAGACCCAGTACTTC. It encodes CASSVYSEETQYF.

Here the CDR3 DNA reads TGCGCCAGCAGCCAAGATAATGGGGCAGGGGTTACTGAAGCTTTCTTT. Translation: CASSQDNGAGVTEAFF. V usage is TRBV4-1 and J usage is TRBJ1-1; D is possibly TRBD1 (6 bases). Per the germline V gene, CDR1 is MGHRA and CDR2 is YSYEKL. Trimming pared 0 bases from V and 5 bases from J, leaving 16 bases between. The CDR3 contains 16 residues.

The rearrangement uses TRBV7-9 and TRBJ2-5; a possible D gene is TRBD2 (6 bases). The CDR3 covers 10 residues. Germline values: CDR1 SEHNR, CDR2 FQNEAQ (reference sequence). Trimming removed 8 bases at V and 6 bases at J, with 7 bases between. CDR3 residues: CASGGKTQYF. DNA of the CDR3: TGTGCCAGCGGCGGGAAGACCCAGTACTTC.

The V gene is TRBV7-3, the J gene TRBJ2-1, with TRBD2 matching over 14 bases. V shed 4 bases, J shed 4 bases, and the junction held 3 bases outside the gene matches. Germline lookup yields CDR1 SGHTA and CDR2 FQGTGA. This CDR3 region has 16 residues. In nucleotides, the CDR3 is TGTGCCAGCAGCTCTAGGACTAGCGGGGGGTACAATGAGCAGTTCTTC. It specifies CASSSRTSGGYNEQFF.

The rearrangement links TRBV7-2 to TRBJ2-3; maybe TRBD1 (6 bases). Trimming pared 6 bases from V and 0 bases from J, leaving 13 bases between. The CDR3 is 15 amino acids. Germline V gene lookup returns CDR1 SGHTA and CDR2 FQGNSA. This CDR3 reads CASSTWGLSTDTQYF. The CDR3 region has the DNA TGTGCCAGCAGTACCTGGGGGCTAAGCACAGATACGCAGTATTTT.

The count of this clone is one. The chain uses TRBV12-5 and TRBJ1-5, with D hard to call. V was cut by 4 bases and J by 0 bases, with 13 bases left in between. This CDR3 is 16 amino acids long. Germline V gene lookup returns CDR1 LGHNT and CDR2 FRNRAP. The DNA of the CDR3 is TGTGCTAGTGGTTCCGGACGGGGAAATAGCAATCAGCCCCAGCATTTT. Amino acids: CASGSGRGNSNQPQHF. Full variable domain (outside the CDR3, taken from reference TRBV12-5 and TRBJ1-5): DARVTQTPRHKVTEMGQEVTMRCQPILGHNTVFWYRQTMMQGLELLAYFRNRAPLDDSGMPKDRFSAEMPDATLATLKIQPSEPRDSAVYFCASGSGRGNSNQPQHFGDGTRLSIL.

This chain links TRBV10-3 with TRBJ2-3; the match to TRBD2 covers 7 bases. The V gene end was trimmed by 10 bases and the J gene end by 2 bases; junction bases not matched to a gene: 3. Looked up from germline, CDR1 is ENHRY and CDR2 is SYGVKD. The CDR3 consists of 12 residues. CDR3 coding DNA: TGTGCCACTGGGGGGGACACAGATACGCAGTATTTT. It translates to CATGGDTDTQYF.